The present T cell receptor (beta chain) was sequenced within a study of T cell responses to AZD1222 COVID-19 vaccine. Measured with immunoSEQ multiplex PCR; TCRdb has only the in-frame clones, and not every one. This sample has 150,000 to 200,000 clones, with around 95% found just once. This receptor was identified in an adult in good health. Sequencing used peripheral blood, obtained on day 0 of AZD1222 vaccination.

The CDR3 reads CASSPAGGRRETQYF. Written as DNA, the CDR3 is TGTGCCAGCAGCCCGGCGGGGGGGAGAAGAGAGACCCAGTACTTC. The V call is TRBV7-2, the J call TRBJ2-5; TRBD2 agrees at 9 bases. After removal of 5 bases from V and 4 bases from J, the junction contained 8 bases not matched to a gene. Looked up from germline, CDR1 is SGHTA and CDR2 is FQGNSA. This CDR3 comprises 15 residues.